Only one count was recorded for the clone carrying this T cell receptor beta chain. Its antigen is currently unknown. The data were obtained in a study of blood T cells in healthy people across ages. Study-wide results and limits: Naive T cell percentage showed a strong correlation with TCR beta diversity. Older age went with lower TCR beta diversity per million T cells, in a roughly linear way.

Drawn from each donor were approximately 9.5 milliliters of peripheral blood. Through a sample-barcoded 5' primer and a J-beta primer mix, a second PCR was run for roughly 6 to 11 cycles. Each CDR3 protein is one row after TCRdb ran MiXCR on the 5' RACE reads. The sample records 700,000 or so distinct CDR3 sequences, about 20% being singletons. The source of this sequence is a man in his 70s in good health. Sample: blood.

In DNA form, the CDR3 reads TGTGCCAGCAGCCTTCTCCCTGGGAACAATGAGCAGTTCTTC. Amino acid sequence: CASSLLPGNNEQFF. This chain links TRBV3-1 with TRBJ2-1; D is unclear. The CDR3 spans 14 residues. Germline V gives CDR1 LGHDT, CDR2 YNNKEL (reference sequence). Trimming pared 4 bases from V and 5 bases from J, leaving 12 bases between.